One sample yielded the 23 T cell receptor beta chains listed below, sequenced in a study of blood T cell repertoires in COVID-19. Produced via immunoSEQ multiplex PCR; TCRdb's table is partial and in-frame only. The sample has approximately 290,000 clones, around 90% seen once. Sequencing used PBMCs or T cells enriched from blood (not recorded which). All receptors come from a woman under 40 who had recovered from COVID-19.

V usage is TRBV3-1 (or the pseudogene TRBV3-2) and J usage is TRBJ2-1; 7 positions agree with TRBD2. V lost 4 bases to trimming and J lost 0 bases; unmatched junction nucleotides: 3. This CDR3 has 15 residues. The germline CDR1 and CDR2 sequences are LGHDT and YNNKEL (reference sequence). The CDR3 bases are TGTGCCAGCAGCCCTAGCGGCAGCTCCTACAATGAGCAGTTCTTC. As protein: CASSPSGSSYNEQFF.

A single count supports this clone. Here the CDR3 DNA reads TGCAGTTCACAGGAAAACATTCAGTACTTC. Translating gives CSSQENIQYF. The chain is built from TRBV20-1 and TRBJ2-4, with D possibly matching TRBD1 (5 bases). Trimming removed 8 bases from V and 5 bases from J, with 7 bases in between. The CDR3 has 10 residues. CDR1 is DFQATT and CDR2 is SNEGSKA in the germline V gene (reference sequence).

V is TRBV6-2 or TRBV6-3 and J is TRBJ1-5; a possible D gene is TRBD1 (5 bases). Per the germline V gene, CDR1 is MNHEY and CDR2 is SVGEGT. V was clipped by 5 bases and J by 2 bases, with 13 bases between them. The CDR3 covers 15 residues. CDR3 nucleotide sequence: TGTGCCAGCAGTACCGGGGGATTTGGCAATCAGCCCCAGCATTTT. Translation: CASSTGGFGNQPQHF.

The table lists this clone with a count of one. The rearrangement links TRBV20-1 to TRBJ1-5; 9 bases agree with TRBD1. In germline, CDR1 is DFQATT, CDR2 SNEGSKA (reference sequence). The CDR3 runs 14 residues. The ends lost 3 bases at V and 1 base at J; junction bases unmatched: 1. For the CDR3, the DNA is TGCAGTGCTAGTACAGGGGGCAGCAATCAGCCCCAGCATTTT. Protein sequence: CSASTGGSNQPQHF.

This clone has a single count. The chain couples TRBV5-1 to TRBJ2-3, with TRBD1 matching 8 bases. This CDR3 region has 16 residues. Germline V CDR1 and CDR2: SGHRS, YFSETQ. The ends lost 4 bases at V and 2 bases at J; junction bases unmatched: 9. DNA of the CDR3: TGCGCCAGCAGCCCATATACGGGACAGGCCACAGATACGCAGTATTTT. Protein product: CASSPYTGQATDTQYF. The full variable domain, its missing parts supplied by reference TRBV5-1 and TRBJ2-3, is KAGVTQTPRYLIKTRGQQVTLSCSPISGHRSVSWYQQTPGQGLQFLFEYFSETQRNKGNFPGRFSGRQFSNSRSEMNVSTLELGDSALYLCASSPYTGQATDTQYFGPGTRLTVL.

CDR3 nucleotides: TGTGCCAGCAGCGGGACTGCTGGGGCCAACGTCCTGACTTTC. This translates into CASSGTAGANVLTF. The J gene is TRBJ2-6, the V gene TRBV2; D perhaps matches TRBD2 (6 bases). The CDR3 spans 14 residues. Trimming pared 6 bases from V and 2 bases from J, leaving 8 bases between. Germline values: CDR1 SNHLY, CDR2 FYNNEI. Variable domain in full (rest from reference TRBV2 and TRBJ2-6): EPEVTQTPSHQVTQMGQEVILRCVPISNHLYFYWYRQILGQKVEFLVSFYNNEISEKSEIFDDQFSVERPDGSNFTLKIRSTKLEDSAMYFCASSGTAGANVLTFGAGSRLTVL.

In this sample, this clone turned up once. The chain recombines TRBV4-1 with TRBJ2-2, with TRBD2 as a possible D gene (6 bases). V gave up 1 base and J gave up 2 bases, with 8 bases separating them. This CDR3 comprises 15 residues. CDR1 is MGHRA and CDR2 is YSYEKL in the germline V gene. The CDR3 here is CASSQGRGNTGELFF. The CDR3 coding sequence is TGCGCCAGCAGCCAAGGGCGGGGTAACACCGGGGAGCTGTTTTTT.

V usage is TRBV6-6 and J usage is TRBJ2-7; 9 nucleotides align to TRBD2. Germline CDR1 is MNHNY and CDR2 is SVGAGI (reference sequence). The CDR3 has 19 amino acids. V trimming: 6 bases; J trimming: 3 bases; junction bases outside the gene matches: 21. CDR3 sequence (DNA): TGTGCCAGCAGCTTCCGGGCTGGTAGCGGGAGCCCGCAGTTCTACGAGCAGTACTTC. Protein: CASSFRAGSGSPQFYEQYF.

The chain carries TRBV6-2 or TRBV6-3 and TRBJ1-5, with TRBD1 as a possible D gene (5 bases). V dropped 6 bases and J dropped 1 base, with 16 bases sitting between them. CDR3 length: 16 amino acids. Germline CDR1 and CDR2: MNHEY and SVGEGT. The CDR3 sequence: CASSQQRGGSNQPQHF. Written as DNA, the CDR3 is TGTGCCAGCAGCCAGCAAAGGGGCGGCAGCAATCAGCCCCAGCATTTT.

The CDR3 is CASSLEGLAANTGELFF. CDR3 bases: TGTGCCAGCAGCTTAGAAGGGTTAGCGGCGAACACCGGGGAGCTGTTTTTT. This chain uses TRBV7-6 with TRBJ2-2; TRBD2 is a possible D gene (6 bases). This CDR3 has 17 amino acids. Trimming removed 1 base from V and 0 bases from J, with 12 bases in between. Germline V lookup: CDR1 SGHVS, CDR2 FNYEAQ.

The chain combines TRBV13 with TRBJ1-6, with 7 positions matching TRBD1. V was clipped by 4 bases and J by 9 bases; unmatched bases: 6. The CDR3 covers 14 residues. Germline loops: CDR1 PRHDT, CDR2 FYEKMQ (reference sequence). CDR3 nucleotide sequence: TGTGCCAGCAGCTCGACAGGGTACGGTTCACCCCTCCACTTT. Protein product: CASSSTGYGSPLHF.

The V gene is TRBV6-5, the J gene TRBJ1-5; D call uncertain. Germline V gene sequence: CDR1 MNHEY, CDR2 SVGAGI. This CDR3 contains 13 residues. V dropped 9 bases and J dropped 6 bases, with 15 bases sitting between them. CDR3 amino acids: CASADFLSQPQHF. The CDR3 nucleotides read TGTGCCAGTGCCGACTTTCTGTCTCAGCCCCAGCATTTT.

The chain carries TRBV25-1 and TRBJ2-2; D call uncertain. Trimming removed 0 bases at V and 1 base at J, with 3 bases between. This CDR3 spans 14 amino acids. The germline V gene encodes CDR1 MGHDK and CDR2 SYGVNS. CDR3 protein: CASSEYWNTGELFF. CDR3 DNA: TGTGCCAGCAGTGAATACTGGAACACCGGGGAGCTGTTTTTT.

The gene calls are TRBV28 and TRBJ1-5; the D is unclear. The CDR3 loop spans 15 amino acids. V was shortened by 5 bases and J by 9 bases, with 20 bases between the two germline ends. Germline assignment: CDR1 MDHEN and CDR2 SYDVKM. The chain's CDR3 is CASSPSRWAVGPQHF. The DNA for the CDR3 is TGTGCCAGCAGTCCTTCGCGATGGGCCGTCGGGCCCCAGCATTTT.

The rearrangement links TRBV28 to TRBJ1-1; TRBD1 matches at 8 bases. In germline, CDR1 is MDHEN, CDR2 SYDVKM. The V gene end was trimmed by 10 bases and the J gene end by 5 bases; junction bases not matched to a gene: 6. The CDR3 extends over 12 amino acids. CDR3 in amino acids: CATTTGGTEAFF. In nucleotides, the CDR3 is TGTGCCACGACCACAGGGGGGACTGAAGCTTTCTTT.

The CDR3 DNA sequence: TGTGCCAGCAGCCGGACAGGGGAAGGAAACACCATATATTTT. It yields the protein CASSRTGEGNTIYF. The chain couples TRBV4-2 to TRBJ1-3; TRBD1 agrees at 9 bases. Germline lookup yields CDR1 LGHNA and CDR2 YNFKEQ. V shed 4 bases, J shed 4 bases, and the junction held 2 bases outside the gene matches. The CDR3 loop spans 14 amino acids.

The J gene is TRBJ1-2, the V gene TRBV7-2; D is unclear. Between the trimmed V and J ends, which lost 5 bases and 4 bases, there was a span of 14 bases. This CDR3 spans 14 amino acids. Per the germline V gene, CDR1 is SGHTA and CDR2 is FQGNSA. The CDR3 DNA is TGTGCCAGCAGCCAACCCGAAGCGAGCTATGGCTACACCTTC. Protein sequence: CASSQPEASYGYTF.

The rearrangement links TRBV19 to TRBJ2-1; the match to TRBD2 covers 10 bases. The CDR3 sequence is 16 residues long. Looked up from germline, CDR1 is LNHDA and CDR2 is SQIVND (reference sequence). V lost 1 base and J lost 2; bases outside the gene matches: 2. CDR3 nucleotide sequence: TGTGCCAGTAGTATAGTAGCGGGGGGCGCCTACAATGAGCAGTTCTTC. Encoded protein: CASSIVAGGAYNEQFF.

This sequence joins TRBV28 and TRBJ1-2; TRBD1 agrees at 10 bases. Trimming took 6 bases from V and 7 from J; bases not matched to a gene: 5. Looked up from germline, CDR1 is MDHEN and CDR2 is SYDVKM. CDR3 length: 13 amino acids. The CDR3 sequence is CASRNGQGGGYTF. The DNA for the CDR3 is TGTGCCAGCAGGAACGGACAGGGGGGTGGCTACACCTTC.

Only a few counts were recorded for this clone. J is TRBJ1-1 and V is TRBV7-9; 11 bases are a match to TRBD1. CDR3 length: 12 amino acids. The germline gives CDR1 SEHNR, CDR2 FQNEAQ (reference sequence). The J segment lost 7 bases and the V segment lost 11 bases, leaving 6 bases of the junction unmatched. DNA for the CDR3: TGTGCCGGAGGACAGGGGGCGGGTGAAGCTTTCTTT. Encoded protein: CAGGQGAGEAFF.

The chain has TRBV5-4 and TRBJ2-7, with a weak D call TRBD2 (5 bases). The V gene lost 4 bases and the J gene lost 7 bases, with 24 bases spanning the gap. The CDR3 is 16 amino acids. Germline CDR1 reads SGHNT; CDR2 reads YYREEE (reference sequence). The CDR3 nucleotides are TGTGCCAGCAGCCCAGTCGGTGAGGGCAGGTCTATGGAGCAGTACTTC. This sequence encodes CASSPVGEGRSMEQYF.

This rearrangement joins TRBV2 to TRBJ2-7; D possibly corresponds to TRBD1 (5 bases). Trimming took 7 bases from V and 2 from J, leaving 12 bases between them. The CDR3 has 13 amino acids. Germline-derived CDR1 and CDR2 are SNHLY and FYNNEI. DNA for the CDR3: TGTGCCAGCACCGCGACAGTTGCCTACGAGCAGTACTTC. Amino acid sequence: CASTATVAYEQYF.

The rearrangement uses TRBV15 and TRBJ2-7, with unresolved D. The CDR3 is 14 residues long. Germline CDR1 LNHNV, CDR2 YYDKDF (reference sequence). The V end was cut by 0 bases, the J end by 5 bases, with 11 bases between. The CDR3 region is CATSRDLFADEQYF. DNA of the CDR3: TGTGCCACCAGCAGAGATCTATTTGCGGACGAGCAGTACTTC.